This T cell receptor beta chain was sequenced for a study of shared clonotypes between healthy human individuals. V gave up 0 bases and J gave up 1 base, with 10 bases separating them. CDR1 and CDR2 from the germline V gene are PRHDT and FYEKMQ (reference sequence). This CDR3 has 16 amino acids. Sequencing was performed with immunoSEQ multiplex PCR; in TCRdb, only in-frame clones are kept and a portion is missing. This table holds roughly 2 million clones, roughly 95% found once. Naive CD8 cells were CD45RO-negative, positively selected for CCR7, excluding terminally differentiated effector memory CD45RA+ cells.

This receptor was identified in a man between 18 and 29 years old in good health. The chain couples TRBV13 to TRBJ1-5; tentative D call: TRBD1 (6 bases). Sequencing input: naive CD8+ T cells sorted from blood. The CDR3 loop reads CASSLGPGASNQPQHF. The CDR3 DNA sequence: TGTGCCAGCAGCTTAGGACCGGGGGCGAGCAATCAGCCCCAGCATTTT.